A single sample gave rise to the 18 T cell receptor beta chains below, sequenced in a study of T cell repertoires in cytomegalovirus infection. Using its own MiXCR run on the reads, TCRdb lists one record per CDR3 protein. The sample shows some 940,000 distinct CDR3 sequences, roughly 30% of them seen only once. What these receptors recognize is not known. The sample was cultured CD8+ T cells from PBMCs, taken from culture after CMV antigen stimulation. These receptors all stem from a human donor in good health (CMV status not recorded). Some clones in this sample may be carry-over from other donors' samples.

This clonotype was seen only a few times. The chain is built from TRBV6-1 and TRBJ2-1; D unresolved. The ends were cut back, 8 bases at V and 13 bases at J, with 9 bases in the middle. There are 9 residues in the CDR3. Germline V CDR1 and CDR2: MNHNS, SASEGT. CDR3 protein: CASLPGQFF. For the CDR3, the DNA is TGTGCCAGCCTCCCAGGACAGTTCTTC.

This sequence joins TRBV5-1 and TRBJ2-3; 10 nucleotides match TRBD2. This CDR3 contains 16 residues. The trim removed 6 bases at V and 3 bases at J, leaving 10 bases unmatched. Germline loops: CDR1 SGHRS, CDR2 YFSETQ. DNA for the CDR3: TGCGCCAGCAAAACCGGGACTAGCGATCATACAGATACGCAGTATTTT. Its protein product is CASKTGTSDHTDTQYF.

This clonotype showed up many times. This CDR3 reads CASSMGTRQFF. The CDR3 region has the DNA TGTGCCAGTAGTATGGGGACGAGGCAGTTCTTC. This chain links TRBV19 with TRBJ2-1, with D perhaps being TRBD1 or TRBD2 (5 bases each). Trimming pared 3 bases from V and 12 bases from J, leaving 9 bases between. The CDR3 length is 11 residues. From germline, CDR1 is LNHDA and CDR2 SQIVND (reference sequence).

The gene calls are TRBV10-3 and TRBJ1-2; D gene ambiguous. Trimming took off 3 bases at V and 5 bases at J, with 7 bases between the two ends. Germline loops: CDR1 ENHRY, CDR2 SYGVKD. This CDR3 spans 12 amino acids. CDR3 coding DNA: TGTGCCATCAGTGACGGGGTATATGGCTACACCTTC. Its protein is CAISDGVYGYTF.

The rearrangement links TRBV19 to TRBJ2-2; D not resolved. The CDR3 is made up of 14 amino acids. CDR1 and CDR2 (germline): LNHDA, SQIVND (reference sequence). V was shortened by 5 bases and J by 1 base, with 8 bases between the two germline ends. CDR3 region: CASSWVVNTGELFF. DNA for the CDR3: TGTGCCAGTAGTTGGGTTGTGAACACCGGGGAGCTGTTTTTT.

This rearrangement joins TRBV27 to TRBJ2-7; the match to TRBD2 covers 12 bases. The CDR3 totals 15 residues. Germline assignment: CDR1 MNHEY and CDR2 SMNVEV (reference sequence). V shed 3 bases and J 4 bases; nucleotides not matched to a gene: 4. Here the CDR3 reads CASSFGLAGRYEQYF. The CDR3 bases are TGTGCCAGCAGTTTTGGACTAGCGGGGCGATACGAGCAGTACTTC.

V usage is TRBV5-1 and J usage is TRBJ2-5, with 9 bases that match TRBD2. Looked up from germline, CDR1 is SGHRS and CDR2 is YFSETQ. V dropped 4 bases and J dropped 2; count of bases not matched to a gene: 15. The CDR3 sequence is 18 residues long. The CDR3: CASSPRGGGAEGQETQYF. CDR3 in DNA: TGCGCCAGCAGCCCCAGGGGCGGGGGGGCCGAGGGGCAAGAGACCCAGTACTTC. Drawing the rest from reference TRBV5-1 and TRBJ2-5, the complete variable domain is KAGVTQTPRYLIKTRGQQVTLSCSPISGHRSVSWYQQTPGQGLQFLFEYFSETQRNKGNFPGRFSGRQFSNSRSEMNVSTLELGDSALYLCASSPRGGGAEGQETQYFGPGTRLLVL.

The rearrangement links TRBV6-2 or TRBV6-3 to TRBJ2-5; D is possibly TRBD1 or TRBD2 (5 bases each). Germline CDR1 is MNHEY and CDR2 is SVGEGT. The CDR3 contains 14 residues. Trimming shortened V by 6 bases and J by 0 bases, and 11 bases separated the two germline ends. The CDR3 region is CASRGVNHQETQYF. In nucleotides, the CDR3 is TGTGCCAGCAGGGGGGTGAATCACCAAGAGACCCAGTACTTC.

This chain links TRBV2 with TRBJ2-3; perhaps TRBD1 as D (5 bases). The CDR3 extends over 15 amino acids. Looked up from germline, CDR1 is SNHLY and CDR2 is FYNNEI. V was cut by 6 bases and J by 2 bases, with 15 bases left in between. CDR3 coding DNA: TGTGCCAGCAGATATGGGGCAGGGATCACAGATACGCAGTATTTT. Its translation is CASRYGAGITDTQYF.

Concerning this clonotype: One end of the junction varies from germline; a read error may be responsible. The rearrangement uses TRBV10-3 and TRBJ2-7; D is unresolved. The length of the CDR3 is 10 residues. Germline assignment: CDR1 ENHRY and CDR2 SYGVKD. CDR3 in DNA: TGTACCATCGGCAACTACGAGCAGTACTTC. Its protein product is CTIGNYEQYF.

The chain couples TRBV28 to TRBJ2-7; either TRBD1 or TRBD2 may fit D (5 bases each). This CDR3 has 13 residues. Trimming took off 10 bases at V and 1 base at J, with 14 bases between the two ends. CDR1 and CDR2 from the germline V gene are MDHEN and SYDVKM. The CDR3 loop is CATSEGPSYEQYV. In DNA form, the CDR3 reads TGTGCCACCTCCGAGGGACCTTCCTACGAGCAGTACGTC.

There are a few counts of this clonotype. The rearrangement uses TRBV7-9 and TRBJ2-7, with D unresolved. This CDR3 region has 14 residues. From germline, CDR1 is SEHNR and CDR2 FQNEAQ (reference sequence). V was cut by 5 bases and J by 6 bases, with 17 bases left in between. The CDR3 is CASSDIGRAGEQYV. For the CDR3, the DNA is TGTGCCAGCAGCGATATAGGCCGGGCCGGCGAGCAGTACGTC.

This chain links TRBV5-8 with TRBJ2-2, with 9 nucleotides matching TRBD1. Germline trimming cut 3 bases from V and 5 bases from J; bases unmatched to any gene: 11. CDR3 length equals 17 residues. CDR1 and CDR2 from the germline V gene are SGHTS and YDEGEE. In nucleotides, the CDR3 is TGTGCCAGCAGCTCCATGGACGGGACAGGGAGGACCGGGGAGCTGTTTTTT. This codes for CASSSMDGTGRTGELFF. Full variable domain (remainder filled in from reference TRBV5-8 and TRBJ2-2): EAGVTQSPTHLIKTRGQQATLRCSPISGHTSVYWYQQALGLGLQFLLWYDEGEERNRGNFPPRFSGRQFPNYSSELNVNALELEDSALYLCASSSMDGTGRTGELFFGEGSRLTVL.

This clonotype has at least ten counts. The gene calls are TRBV7-8 and TRBJ1-5; TRBD1 matches 12 bases. The trim removed 4 bases at V and 2 bases at J, leaving 6 bases unmatched. The CDR3 spans 17 residues. Germline lookup yields CDR1 SGHVS and CDR2 FQNEAQ. The CDR3 DNA sequence: TGTGCCAGCAGCTCCGGGACAGGGGGCCGCGGCAATCAGCCCCAGCATTTT. Its protein product is CASSSGTGGRGNQPQHF.

This clonotype was recorded a few times. V is TRBV28 and J is TRBJ1-5; D not resolved. The CDR3 has 14 amino acids. Deletions cut 2 bases from V and 3 bases from J, with 8 bases between. Germline lookup yields CDR1 MDHEN and CDR2 SYDVKM. This CDR3 reads CASSLGRDNQPQHF. DNA of the CDR3: TGTGCCAGCAGTTTAGGACGGGACAATCAGCCCCAGCATTTT.

There are many counts of this clonotype. The chain combines TRBV7-8 with TRBJ1-4; 7 bases map to TRBD1. The CDR3 is made up of 14 amino acids. Per germline, CDR1 SGHVS and CDR2 FQNEAQ. The V segment lost 3 bases and the J segment 4 bases; nucleotides outside the gene matches: 2. The CDR3 loop reads CASSFTGDNEKLFF. DNA for the CDR3: TGTGCCAGCAGCTTCACAGGGGATAATGAAAAACTGTTTTTT.

This clonotype was counted a few times. The V call is TRBV12-3 or TRBV12-4, the J call TRBJ2-1; the match to TRBD2 covers 7 bases. J gave up 7 bases and V 2 bases, and 11 bases lay outside the gene matches. The CDR3 contains 16 residues. The CDR3 sequence: CASSLKVGGDLNEQFF. CDR3 bases: TGTGCCAGCAGTTTAAAGGTGGGGGGGGATTTGAATGAGCAGTTCTTC.

Remarks on this clonotype: A junction end diverges from the germline sequence, so it may reflect a read error. J is TRBJ1-4 and V is TRBV19; possibly TRBD1 for D (6 bases). CDR1 is LNHDA, CDR2 SQIVND, per germline (reference sequence). The CDR3 covers 12 residues. CDR3 sequence (DNA): TGTGCCAGTAGCCACAGGGATGAAGAACTGTTTTTT. Residues: CASSHRDEELFF.